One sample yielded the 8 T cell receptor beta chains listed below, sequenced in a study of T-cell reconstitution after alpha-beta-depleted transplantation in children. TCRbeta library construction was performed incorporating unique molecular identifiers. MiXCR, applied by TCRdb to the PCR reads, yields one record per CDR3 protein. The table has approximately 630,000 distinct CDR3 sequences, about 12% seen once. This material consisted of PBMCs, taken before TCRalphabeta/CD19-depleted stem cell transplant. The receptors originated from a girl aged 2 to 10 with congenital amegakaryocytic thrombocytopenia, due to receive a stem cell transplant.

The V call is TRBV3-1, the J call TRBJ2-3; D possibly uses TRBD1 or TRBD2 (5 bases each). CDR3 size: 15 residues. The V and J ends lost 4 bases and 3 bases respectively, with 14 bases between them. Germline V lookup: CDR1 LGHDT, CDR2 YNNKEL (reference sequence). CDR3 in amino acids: CASSPEGSRTDTQYF. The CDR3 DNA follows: TGTGCCAGCAGCCCTGAGGGGAGTAGGACAGATACGCAGTATTTT.

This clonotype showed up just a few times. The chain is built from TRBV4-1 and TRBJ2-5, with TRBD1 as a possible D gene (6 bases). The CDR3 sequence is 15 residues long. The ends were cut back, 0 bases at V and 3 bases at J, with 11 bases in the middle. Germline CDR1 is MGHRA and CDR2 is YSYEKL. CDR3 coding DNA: TGCGCCAGCAGCCAAGATGGGACAAGAAAAGAGACCCAGTACTTC. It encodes CASSQDGTRKETQYF.

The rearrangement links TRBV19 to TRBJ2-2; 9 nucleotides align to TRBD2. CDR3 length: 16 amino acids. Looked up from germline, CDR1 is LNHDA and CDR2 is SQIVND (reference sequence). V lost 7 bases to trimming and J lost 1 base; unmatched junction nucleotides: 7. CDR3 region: CASTLLAGMNTGELFF. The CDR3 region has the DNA TGTGCCAGTACCCTGCTAGCGGGAATGAACACCGGGGAGCTGTTTTTT.

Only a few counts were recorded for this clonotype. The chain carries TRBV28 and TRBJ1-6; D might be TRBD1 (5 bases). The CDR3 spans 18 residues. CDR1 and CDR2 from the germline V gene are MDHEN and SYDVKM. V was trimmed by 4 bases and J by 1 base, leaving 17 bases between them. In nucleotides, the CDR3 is TGTGCCAGCAGTTACCCCGGGAGGGGACGATCCTATAATTCACCCCTCCACTTT. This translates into CASSYPGRGRSYNSPLHF. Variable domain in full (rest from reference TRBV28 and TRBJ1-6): DVKVTQSSRYLVKRTGEKVFLECVQDMDHENMFWYRQDPGLGLRLIYFSYDVKMKEKGDIPEGYSVSREKKERFSLILESASTNQTSMYLCASSYPGRGRSYNSPLHFGNGTRLTVT.

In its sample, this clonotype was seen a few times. CDR3: CSARSRPTYEQYF. The CDR3 nucleotides read TGCAGTGCTAGATCCCGTCCTACCTACGAGCAGTACTTC. J is TRBJ2-7 and V is TRBV20-1, with no clear D. The CDR3 contains 13 residues. Trimming removed 2 bases at V and 2 bases at J, with 10 bases between. Germline values: CDR1 DFQATT, CDR2 SNEGSKA (reference sequence).

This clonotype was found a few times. This chain's CDR3 is CATSPGGLYEQYF. The CDR3 DNA sequence: TGTGCCACCAGCCCCGGGGGACTCTACGAGCAGTACTTC. The rearrangement joins TRBV24-1 to TRBJ2-7; D may be TRBD2 (6 bases). V lost 7 bases and J 3 bases, leaving 12 bases between the germline ends. Germline CDR1 KGHDR, CDR2 SFDVKD. The CDR3 contains 13 residues.

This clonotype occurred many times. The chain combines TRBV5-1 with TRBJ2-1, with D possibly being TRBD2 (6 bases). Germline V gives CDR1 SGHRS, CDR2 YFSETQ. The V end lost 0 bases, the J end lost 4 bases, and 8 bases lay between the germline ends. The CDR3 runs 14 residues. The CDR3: CASSLVGGYNEQFF. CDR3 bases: TGCGCCAGCAGCTTGGTTGGGGGGTACAATGAGCAGTTCTTC.

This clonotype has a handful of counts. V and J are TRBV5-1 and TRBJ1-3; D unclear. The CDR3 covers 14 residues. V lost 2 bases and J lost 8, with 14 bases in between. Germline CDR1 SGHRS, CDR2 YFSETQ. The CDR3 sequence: CASSFSRDMDTIYF. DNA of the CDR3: TGCGCCAGCAGCTTCTCTCGAGACATGGACACCATATATTTT.